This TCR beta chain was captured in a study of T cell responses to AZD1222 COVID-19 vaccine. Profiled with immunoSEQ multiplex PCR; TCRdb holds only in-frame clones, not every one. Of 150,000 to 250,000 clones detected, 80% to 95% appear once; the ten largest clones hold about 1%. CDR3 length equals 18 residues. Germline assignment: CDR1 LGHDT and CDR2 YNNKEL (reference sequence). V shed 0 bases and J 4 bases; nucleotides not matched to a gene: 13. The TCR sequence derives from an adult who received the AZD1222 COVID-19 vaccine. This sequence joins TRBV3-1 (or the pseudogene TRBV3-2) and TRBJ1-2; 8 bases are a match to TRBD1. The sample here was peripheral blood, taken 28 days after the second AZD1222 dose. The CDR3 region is CASSQEGRGTGLSYGYTF. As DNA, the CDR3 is TGTGCCAGCAGCCAAGAAGGGCGAGGGACAGGCTTATCCTATGGCTACACCTTC.